This TCR beta chain was obtained from a study of identifying expanded T cells in peripheral blood (dated by TCRdb to the late 2010s). With regard to the full study: Technical replicates were generated by sequencing separate aliquots of the same genomic DNA pool, with four replicates compared pairwise.

As to this clone: It has no known antigen specificity. Per-base quality was not reported, and no clone a single base away is much larger than it.

The immunoSEQ Assay, which uses bias-controlled multiplex PCR amplification of genomic DNA, was used to profile TCRbeta CDR3 regions. In the source study's methods: To quantify the absolute abundance of each unique TCRbeta CDR3 region, the sequences were collapsed and filtered. Differential abundance was tested with a binomial (Fisher-equivalent) model and with a beta-binomial model adding time-dependent variance fitted from healthy donors. Clones with fewer than 5 combined templates were removed, and a clone was called differentially abundant if the clone's Benjamini-Hochberg FDR was below 0.01. Beta-binomial variance was modeled as a function of total template count across the two samples using the form v = (b*log(k)+a)^2. This immuneACCESS table, as held by TCRdb, lists in-frame sequences with V and J called but not all clones. Of the missing ones, under half trace to an unresolved V gene in checked studies; the others have no known cause. For V, J and clone size, that table is used; D and trimming come from the DNA. This sample is represented by tens of thousands of clones; roughly 87% of them were singletons. Less than 6% of the sample goes to the ten largest clones.

During the collection period, no infections or other immune events were recorded for the healthy donors. Healthy-donor blood repertoires served as a training cohort to calibrate time-dependent variance in a beta-binomial model of T-cell clone differential abundance. The training cohort included approximately ten healthy donors, of whom 3 were female and 7 were male. The donors were between roughly 25 and 65 years old, with an average age of 43 years. Whole blood from each healthy donor was obtained from a commercial supplier and was collected at three time points roughly 13 days apart. For immunosequencing, genomic DNA was extracted from unsorted whole blood. According to the germline V gene (reference sequence), CDR1 reads GTSNPN and CDR2 reads SVGIG. Trimming removed 4 bases from V and 5 bases from J; the gene matches leave 5 bases unexplained. There are 13 amino acids in the CDR3, from cysteine to phenylalanine inclusive. The read is trimmed to its CDR3 DNA, 39 bases read in frame from base 1.

What the research found in general, with its limitations: Both the number of clones called differentially abundant and the false-positive rate were significantly reduced by the beta-binomial model across all healthy-donor time intervals. Across all healthy donors, variance in clone template counts between roughly two-week samples was found to increase significantly with total template count. Roughly 1.2 differentially abundant clones were flagged by the binomial model between technical replicates, whereas about 15 and 19 were flagged over approximately two weeks and four weeks, respectively. The authors expected biological variance in healthy repertoires might increase further over much longer intervals such as months to years.

The receptor was derived from a person aged 18 to 75 in good health. The sequence joins TRBV30 to TRBJ2-3; TRBD2 agrees with 8 junctional bases. The sequenced sample consisted of blood. In nucleotides, the sequence is TGTGCCTGGAACCCGGGGGGGGGAGATACGCAGTATTTT. This codes for CAWNPGGGDTQYF. Reference TRBV30 and TRBJ2-3 genes cover what lies past the CDR3, so the full variable domain is SQTIHQWPATLVQPVGSPLSLECTVEGTSNPNLYWYRQAAGRGLQLLFYSVGIGQISSEVPQNLSASRPQDRQFILSSKKLLLSDSGFYLCAWNPGGGDTQYFGPGTRLTVL.